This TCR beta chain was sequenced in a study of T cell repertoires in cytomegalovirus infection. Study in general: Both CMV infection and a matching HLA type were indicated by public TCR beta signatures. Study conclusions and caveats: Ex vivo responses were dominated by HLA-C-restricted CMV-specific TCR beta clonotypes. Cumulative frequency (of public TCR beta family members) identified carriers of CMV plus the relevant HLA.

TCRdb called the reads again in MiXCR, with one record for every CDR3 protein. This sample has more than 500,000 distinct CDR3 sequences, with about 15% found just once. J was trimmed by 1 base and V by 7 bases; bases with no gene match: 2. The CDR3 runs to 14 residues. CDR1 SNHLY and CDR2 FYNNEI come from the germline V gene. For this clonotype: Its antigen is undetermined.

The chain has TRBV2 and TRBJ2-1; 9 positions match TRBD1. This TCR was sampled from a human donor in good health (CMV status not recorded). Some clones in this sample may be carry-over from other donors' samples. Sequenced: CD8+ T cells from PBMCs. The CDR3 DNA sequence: TGTGCCAGCAAGGGACAGGGATCCTACAATGAGCAGTTCTTC. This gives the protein CASKGQGSYNEQFF.